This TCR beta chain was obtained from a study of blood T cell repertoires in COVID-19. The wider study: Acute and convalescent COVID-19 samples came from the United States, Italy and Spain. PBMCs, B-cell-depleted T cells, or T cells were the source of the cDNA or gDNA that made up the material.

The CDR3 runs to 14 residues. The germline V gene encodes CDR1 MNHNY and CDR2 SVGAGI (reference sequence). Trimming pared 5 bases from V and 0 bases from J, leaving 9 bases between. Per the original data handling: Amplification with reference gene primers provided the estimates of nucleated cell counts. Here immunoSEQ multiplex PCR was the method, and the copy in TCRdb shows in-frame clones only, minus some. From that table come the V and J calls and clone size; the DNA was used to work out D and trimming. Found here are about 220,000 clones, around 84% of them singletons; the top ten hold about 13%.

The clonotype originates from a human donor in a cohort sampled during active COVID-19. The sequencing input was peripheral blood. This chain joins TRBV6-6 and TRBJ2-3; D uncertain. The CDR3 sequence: CASSPMTSTDTQYF. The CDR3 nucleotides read TGTGCCAGCAGTCCCATGACTAGCACAGATACGCAGTATTTT.